This T cell receptor beta chain was identified during a study of T cells in Graves' hyperthyroidism and ophthalmopathy. In the study overall: Peripheral blood sampling occurred at initial diagnosis, before any treatment.

This clonotype occurred a few times. Its antigen is unidentified. Study-level points and caveats: The model foresaw ophthalmopathy a median roughly 6 months prior to onset.

At least 3 on the Clinical Activity Score was recorded for ophthalmopathy patients, who also had NOSPECS grade at least 4 and duration under 3 months. Diagnostic assessment was based on clinical symptoms, serum thyroxine and TRAb, thyroid ultrasound and orbital computed tomography. Germline loops: CDR1 SGHRS, CDR2 YFSETQ. J was trimmed by 5 bases and V by 0 bases; bases with no gene match: 2. The CDR3 totals 14 residues. The source material, RNA transcripts, was used to amplify TCR beta CDR3 regions. The study used the HTBI primer set for a first-round RT-PCR of the TCR CDR3. TCRdb called the multiplex PCR reads again in MiXCR, with one record for every CDR3 protein. The data hold a few hundred thousand distinct CDR3 sequences, with around 16% observed a single time.

Sequencing was done on a sample of blood. The chain joins TRBV5-1 to TRBJ1-5; 7 bases fit TRBD1. The clonotype comes from a woman aged 40 to 50 with Graves' ophthalmopathy. CDR3 in amino acids: CASSLEGGDQPQHF. DNA for the CDR3: TGCGCCAGCAGCTTGGAAGGGGGCGATCAGCCCCAGCATTTT.